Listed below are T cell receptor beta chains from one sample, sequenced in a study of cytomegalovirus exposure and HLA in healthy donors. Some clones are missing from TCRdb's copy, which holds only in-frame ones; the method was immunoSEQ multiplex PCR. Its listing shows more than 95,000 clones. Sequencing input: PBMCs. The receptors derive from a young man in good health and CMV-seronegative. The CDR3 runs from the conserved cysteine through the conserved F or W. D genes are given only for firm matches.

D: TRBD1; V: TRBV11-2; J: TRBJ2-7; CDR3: CASSPGTGSYEQYF; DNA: TGTGCCAGCAGCCCCGGGACAGGGAGTTACGAGCAGTACTTC
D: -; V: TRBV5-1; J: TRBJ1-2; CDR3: CASSSGATYGYTF; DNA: TGCGCCAGCAGCTCCGGAGCTACATATGGCTACACCTTC
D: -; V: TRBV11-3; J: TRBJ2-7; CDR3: CASSLGLVSTYEQYF; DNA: TGTGCCAGCAGCTTAGGACTAGTATCGACCTACGAGCAGTACTTC
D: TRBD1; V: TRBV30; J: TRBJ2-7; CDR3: CAWTGGRLTPYEQYF; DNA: TGTGCCTGGACAGGGGGTAGACTAACCCCCTACGAGCAGTACTTC
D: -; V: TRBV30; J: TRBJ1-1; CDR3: CAWRGAQVVNTEAFF; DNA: TGTGCCTGGAGGGGGGCGCAGGTCGTTAACACTGAAGCTTTCTTT
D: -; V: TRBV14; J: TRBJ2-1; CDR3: CASSQGLGGEQFF; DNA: TGTGCCAGCAGCCAAGGACTCGGAGGAGAGCAGTTCTTC
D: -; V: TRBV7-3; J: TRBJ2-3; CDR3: CASSSDGADTQYF; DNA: TGTGCCAGCAGCAGCGACGGCGCAGATACGCAGTATTTT
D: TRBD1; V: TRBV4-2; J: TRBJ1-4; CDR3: CASSAAGQGGFEKLFF; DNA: TGTGCCAGCAGCGCGGCAGGACAGGGAGGCTTTGAAAAACTGTTTTTT
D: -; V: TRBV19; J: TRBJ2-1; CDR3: CASSITSSYNEQFF; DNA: TGTGCCAGTAGTATAACTAGCTCCTACAATGAGCAGTTCTTC
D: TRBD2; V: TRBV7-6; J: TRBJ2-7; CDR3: CASSPGTSGTTQSSYEQYF; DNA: TGTGCCAGCAGCCCCGGGACTAGCGGGACAACCCAAAGCTCCTACGAGCAGTACTTC
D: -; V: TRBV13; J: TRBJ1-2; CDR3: CASSSLGDMAYGYTF; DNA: TGTGCCAGCAGCTCTCTGGGGGACATGGCCTATGGCTACACCTTC
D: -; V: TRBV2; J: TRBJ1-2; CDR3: CASIDTLTSGYTF; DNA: TGTGCCAGCATAGACACCTTGACGAGTGGCTACACCTTC
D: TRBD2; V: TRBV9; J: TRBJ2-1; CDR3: CASSPRSGDYNEQFF; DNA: TGTGCCAGCAGCCCACGTAGCGGGGACTACAATGAGCAGTTCTTC
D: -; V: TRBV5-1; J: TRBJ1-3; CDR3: CASSPGRPGNTIYF; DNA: TGCGCCAGCTCCCCGGGAAGACCCGGAAACACCATATATTTT
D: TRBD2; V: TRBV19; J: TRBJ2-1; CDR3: CASSFPSGGNEQFF; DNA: TGTGCCAGTAGTTTCCCTAGCGGGGGGAATGAGCAGTTCTTC
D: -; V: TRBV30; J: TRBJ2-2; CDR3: CAWSGGGELFF; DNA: TGTGCCTGGAGTGGCGGCGGGGAGCTGTTTTTT
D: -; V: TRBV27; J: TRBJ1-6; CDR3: CASSSGGNGVGGSPLHF; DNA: TGTGCCAGCAGTTCGGGGGGGAATGGTGTCGGGGGTTCACCCCTCCACTTT
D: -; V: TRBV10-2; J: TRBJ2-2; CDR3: CASSGTPLPTGELFF; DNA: TGCGCCAGCAGTGGGACACCACTCCCCACCGGGGAGCTGTTTTTT
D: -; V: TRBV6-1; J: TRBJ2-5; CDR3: CASTRGETQYF; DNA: TGTGCCAGCACCAGAGGAGAGACCCAGTACTTC
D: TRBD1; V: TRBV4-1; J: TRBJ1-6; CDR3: CASSQGTGQVNSPLHF; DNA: TGCGCCAGCAGCCAAGGAACGGGACAGGTTAATTCACCCCTCCACTTT
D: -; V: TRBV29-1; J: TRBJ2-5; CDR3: CSVDGGSETQYF; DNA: TGCAGCGTTGATGGGGGGTCCGAGACCCAGTACTTC
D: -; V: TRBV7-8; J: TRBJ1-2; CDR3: CASSLVGGITRVGYGYTF; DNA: TGTGCCAGCAGCTTAGTAGGGGGAATAACCAGGGTGGGCTATGGCTACACCTTC